This T cell receptor (beta chain) was profiled in a study of T-cell memory formation after mild COVID-19. Study in general: TCR clusters largely stayed donor specific.

This clonotype came up a few times. Its antigen is currently unknown. Points from the study as a whole: Clones shrinking from day 15 to 85 showed even CD4/CD8 mixes; later expanders tilted CD4+. Cross-reactive memory apparently joined, as some responding clones appeared in pre-infection memory.

After removal of 7 bases from V and 4 bases from J, the junction contained 8 bases not matched to a gene. Germline-derived CDR1 and CDR2 are SNHLY and FYNNEI. This CDR3 is 14 amino acids long. A 5'RACE reaction primed in the constant segment made cDNA libraries of TCR alpha and TCR beta, and these carried sample barcodes and UMIs. TCRdb re-derived calls from the 5' RACE reads in MiXCR, one entry per CDR3 protein. The sample lists fewer than 650,000 distinct CDR3 sequences, roughly 20% occurring once. The chain combines TRBV2 with TRBJ2-3; 7 nucleotides align to TRBD2. The clonotype was recovered from an adult woman who had mild COVID-19 (a few samples of this study predate the infection). Cell type and time point are not known. Material: PBMCs or a T cell subset sorted from them (not recorded which). CDR3 sequence reads: CASKAGVNSDTQYF. CDR3 coding DNA: TGTGCCAGCAAGGCGGGAGTGAATTCAGATACGCAGTATTTT.